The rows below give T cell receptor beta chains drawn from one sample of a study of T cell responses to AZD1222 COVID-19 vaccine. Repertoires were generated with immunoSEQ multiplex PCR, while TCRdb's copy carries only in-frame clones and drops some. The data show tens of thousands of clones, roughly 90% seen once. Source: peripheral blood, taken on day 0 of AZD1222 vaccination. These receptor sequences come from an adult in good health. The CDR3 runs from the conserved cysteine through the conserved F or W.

cdr3_aa: CASSEASGQWTTEAFF
v_call: TRBV2
j_call: TRBJ1-1

cdr3_aa: CASRRGLAGKETQYF
v_call: TRBV6-4
j_call: TRBJ2-5

cdr3_aa: CASSYGGVSDEQYF
v_call: TRBV6-6
j_call: TRBJ2-7

cdr3_aa: CASSPQGGFSTDTQYF
v_call: TRBV19
j_call: TRBJ2-3

cdr3_aa: CAISAAGGPYEQYF
v_call: TRBV10-3
j_call: TRBJ2-7

cdr3_aa: CASRGQGDTEAFF
v_call: TRBV7-9
j_call: TRBJ1-1

cdr3_aa: CASSFAGTDTGELFF
v_call: TRBV7-2
j_call: TRBJ2-2

cdr3_aa: CASSLVVRGLTEAFF
v_call: TRBV5-1
j_call: TRBJ1-1

cdr3_aa: CASSSEPRDSGTGELFF
v_call: TRBV7-6
j_call: TRBJ2-2

cdr3_aa: CASSLLVGGNYGYTF
v_call: TRBV5-4
j_call: TRBJ1-2

cdr3_aa: CASSVGTINEKLFF
v_call: TRBV27
j_call: TRBJ1-4

cdr3_aa: CASSPRQGSYNQPQHF
v_call: TRBV4-2
j_call: TRBJ1-5

cdr3_aa: CASSDSDNNEQFF
v_call: TRBV6-4
j_call: TRBJ2-1

cdr3_aa: CASSQDLYQETQYF
v_call: TRBV4-3
j_call: TRBJ2-5

cdr3_aa: CASSQGADTEAFF
v_call: TRBV3-1/TRBV3-2
j_call: TRBJ1-1

cdr3_aa: CASSHLDHSSTEETQYF
v_call: TRBV7-2
j_call: TRBJ2-5

cdr3_aa: CASSTGDNYGYTF
v_call: TRBV12-3/TRBV12-4
j_call: TRBJ1-2

cdr3_aa: CASSLGQGYPGELFF
v_call: TRBV7-9
j_call: TRBJ2-2

cdr3_aa: CASSQGTPDAGANVLTF
v_call: TRBV4-2
j_call: TRBJ2-6

cdr3_aa: CASSLAAGQDGYTF
v_call: TRBV5-4
j_call: TRBJ1-2

cdr3_aa: CASPEEVGQVYYGYTF
v_call: TRBV11-3
j_call: TRBJ1-2

cdr3_aa: CASSNPRGYEQYF
v_call: TRBV5-6
j_call: TRBJ2-7

cdr3_aa: CASSQEGATGELFF
v_call: TRBV3-1/TRBV3-2
j_call: TRBJ2-2

cdr3_aa: CASSQVSGSYNEQFF
v_call: TRBV4-2
j_call: TRBJ2-1

cdr3_aa: CASSEGRGNTEAFF
v_call: TRBV5-5
j_call: TRBJ1-1

cdr3_aa: CASSIGGSQETQYF
v_call: TRBV19
j_call: TRBJ2-5

cdr3_aa: CAWSRAGEETQYF
v_call: TRBV30
j_call: TRBJ2-5

cdr3_aa: CASSPQMGGPDTQYF
v_call: TRBV18
j_call: TRBJ2-3

cdr3_aa: CASKLGLAGDNEQFF
v_call: TRBV2
j_call: TRBJ2-1

cdr3_aa: CASSFWGRNSPLHF
v_call: TRBV6-5
j_call: TRBJ1-6

cdr3_aa: CASSYSGTSGSDEQFF
v_call: TRBV6-6
j_call: TRBJ2-1

cdr3_aa: CASSEQDRFTGYTF
v_call: TRBV6-1
j_call: TRBJ1-2

cdr3_aa: CASSESGGENTEAFF
v_call: TRBV2
j_call: TRBJ1-1

cdr3_aa: CASSKGGDPPRSPLHF
v_call: TRBV21-1
j_call: TRBJ1-6

cdr3_aa: CASSVGQGASYEQYF
v_call: TRBV5-1
j_call: TRBJ2-7

cdr3_aa: CASSPTRGNPTGELFF
v_call: TRBV7-9
j_call: TRBJ2-2

cdr3_aa: CAVLQFGKGEAFF
v_call: TRBV6-5
j_call: TRBJ1-1

cdr3_aa: CASSLGTAPNYGYTF
v_call: TRBV9
j_call: TRBJ1-2

cdr3_aa: CASSSIRTNEAFF
v_call: TRBV27
j_call: TRBJ1-1

cdr3_aa: CSASKGINEKLFF
v_call: TRBV20-1
j_call: TRBJ1-4

cdr3_aa: CASSLDSASNYGYTF
v_call: TRBV7-2
j_call: TRBJ1-2

cdr3_aa: CASSVGLAGLDTQYF
v_call: TRBV9
j_call: TRBJ2-3

cdr3_aa: CASSEDRAEKLFF
v_call: TRBV6-1
j_call: TRBJ1-4

cdr3_aa: CASSVASGPAGGEQFF
v_call: TRBV9
j_call: TRBJ2-1

cdr3_aa: CASSQEGGGTTGELFF
v_call: TRBV14
j_call: TRBJ2-2

cdr3_aa: CASSQVAGQGVDTQYF
v_call: TRBV3-1/TRBV3-2
j_call: TRBJ2-3